The present T cell receptor (beta chain) was sequenced within a study of regulatory T cells in long-lasting Graves disease. Time point specified: newly diagnosed GD, antithyroid drugs for less than 3 months. PBMC RNA was the source of the TCR library. For TCR beta, libraries came from iRepertoire HTBI primers and Arm-PCR of CDR3 regions. TCRdb called the multiplex PCR reads again in MiXCR, with one record for every CDR3 protein. The repertoire holds hundreds of thousands of distinct CDR3 sequences, with 15% to 20% as singletons. This clonotype was seen more than once but under ten times. These data are also associated with another study on T cells in Graves' hyperthyroidism and ophthalmopathy.

The TCR sequence derives from a man aged 40-55 years with Graves disease. The sample here was peripheral blood mononuclear cells (PBMCs), taken at new diagnosis, from a patient treated with antithyroid drugs.

CDR3 protein: CSARIGGTGDTQYF. The CDR3, as DNA: TGCAGTGCTAGAATCGGGGGCACCGGGGATACGCAGTATTTT. The V and J genes are TRBV20-1 and TRBJ2-3; D is tentatively TRBD1 or TRBD2 (6 bases each). The CDR3 is made up of 14 amino acids. Trimming stripped 2 bases from V and 6 bases from J, with 15 bases between. Germline V gene lookup returns CDR1 DFQATT and CDR2 SNEGSKA (reference sequence).